The 9 T cell receptor beta chains given below trace back to one sample, sequenced in a study of identifying expanded T cells in peripheral blood. The repertoire was sequenced with immunoSEQ multiplex PCR; TCRdb's copy has only in-frame clones and lacks some. The data hold about 50,000 clones, with around 81% observed a single time. The sequencing sample was made of blood. These TCRs come from a person aged 18 to 70 in good health.

This chain joins TRBV21-1 and TRBJ2-7; the table calls TRBD2, which could not be checked here. TRBV21-1 is a listed pseudogene. The CDR3 has 17 amino acids. In DNA form, the CDR3 reads TGTGCCAGCAGACCTCCTGAGAGGGTAGCGGGCACCTACGAGCAGTACTTC. Protein sequence: CASRPPERVAGTYEQYF.

This sequence joins TRBV5-1 and TRBJ2-3; 9 bases match TRBD2. The ends lost 0 bases at V and 8 bases at J; junction bases unmatched: 13. Germline V lookup: CDR1 SGHRS, CDR2 YFSETQ. This CDR3 is 17 amino acids long. The CDR3 reads CASSLVSVGLASSTQYF. The CDR3 coding sequence is TGCGCCAGCAGCTTGGTGTCGGTGGGACTAGCATCCAGTACGCAGTATTTT.

The chain has TRBV30 and TRBJ1-1; the D is unclear. Trimming took 0 bases from V and 1 from J, leaving 12 bases between them. The CDR3 is 15 residues long. Germline loops: CDR1 GTSNPN, CDR2 SVGIG (reference sequence). The CDR3 bases are TGTGCCTGGAGTGTCTGGGGTATCGAGAACACTGAAGCTTTCTTT. This sequence encodes CAWSVWGIENTEAFF.

J is TRBJ1-1 and V is TRBV6-6; 7 bases are shared with TRBD1. The CDR3 runs 15 residues. The V segment lost 4 bases and the J segment 1 base; nucleotides outside the gene matches: 6. The germline V gene has CDR1 MNHNY and CDR2 SVGAGI (reference sequence). CDR3 DNA sequence: TGTGCCAGCAGTTCCTTTGGGACAGAGAACACTGAAGCTTTCTTT. Residues: CASSSFGTENTEAFF.

This clone is judged medium-sized. The V call is TRBV19, the J call TRBJ2-7; D is unclear. Germline assignment: CDR1 LNHDA and CDR2 SQIVND (reference sequence). With 3 bases removed from V and 0 bases from J, the gap between germline ends came to 12 bases. The CDR3 consists of 15 residues. CDR3 protein: CASSIRRLPSYEQYF. The CDR3 DNA reads as TGTGCCAGTAGTATTCGGCGCTTACCCTCCTACGAGCAGTACTTC.

This sequence joins TRBV19 and TRBJ1-1; D ambiguous. This CDR3 is 13 amino acids long. Trimming pared 3 bases from V and 8 bases from J, leaving 13 bases between. Germline-derived CDR1 and CDR2 are LNHDA and SQIVND (reference sequence). DNA for the CDR3: TGTGCCAGTAGTATCTCACTGGGAGGCGAAGCTTTCTTT. It encodes CASSISLGGEAFF. Together with reference TRBV19 and TRBJ1-1, the CDR3 gives the full variable domain: DGGITQSPKYLFRKEGQNVTLSCEQNLNHDAMYWYRQDPGQGLRLIYYSQIVNDFQKGDIAEGYSVSREKKESFPLTVTSAQKNPTAFYLCASSISLGGEAFFGQGTRLTVV.

The chain has TRBV18 and TRBJ2-7; 10 bases are shared with TRBD1. This CDR3 has 18 residues. Germline values: CDR1 KGHSH, CDR2 LQKENI. V was clipped by 3 bases and J by 3 bases; unmatched bases: 14. The DNA of the CDR3 is TGTGCCAGCTCACCTCCGGGACAGGGGAATTATTTGGTCTACGAGCAGTACGTC. It specifies CASSPPGQGNYLVYEQYV.

This chain joins TRBV18 and TRBJ2-3; 9 nucleotides line up with TRBD2. Germline V CDR1 and CDR2: KGHSH, LQKENI. After removal of 3 bases from V and 0 bases from J, the junction contained 4 bases not matched to a gene. This CDR3 is built from 16 residues. This chain's CDR3 is CASSPGTSRSTDTQYF. DNA of the CDR3: TGTGCCAGCTCACCCGGGACTAGCAGGAGCACAGATACGCAGTATTTT.

This rearrangement joins TRBV4-1 to TRBJ2-1; 7 bases map to TRBD2. The CDR3 totals 16 residues. After removal of 4 bases from V and 7 bases from J, the junction contained 13 bases not matched to a gene. Looked up from germline, CDR1 is MGHRA and CDR2 is YSYEKL. CDR3 coding DNA: TGCGCCAGCAGCCGGGAGGGAGCGGGGACTTATAATGAGCAGTTCTTC. Its protein is CASSREGAGTYNEQFF.